Presented here are 16 T cell receptor beta chains from one specimen sequenced in a study of Graves' ophthalmopathy and Graves' hyperthyroidism. Using RNA transcripts, the TCR beta CDR3 regions were amplified. In the first round, RT-PCR was carried out with HTBI primers, and a multiplex PCR formed the second round. TCRdb reanalysed the multiplex PCR reads using MiXCR and keeps one entry per CDR3 protein. This repertoire shows approximately 160,000 distinct CDR3 sequences, just under 40% found once; its top ten account for 8% to 9.5%. The sequenced material came from peripheral blood. The receptors derive from a man under 40 with Graves' ophthalmopathy.

This clonotype was seen at least ten times. The chain has TRBV12-3 or TRBV12-4 and TRBJ2-7, with D possibly TRBD1 on 5 matching bases. V was trimmed by 7 bases and J by 5 bases, leaving 15 bases between them. This CDR3 has 13 amino acids. This CDR3 is CASKGQGFDEQYF. The CDR3 nucleotides are TGTGCCAGCAAAGGTCAGGGATTCGACGAGCAGTACTTC.

This clonotype was observed at least ten times. The chain carries TRBV30 and TRBJ1-2; D perhaps matches TRBD1 (6 bases). V shed 4 bases and J shed 2 bases, with 20 bases lying between them. From germline, CDR1 is GTSNPN and CDR2 SVGIG (reference sequence). The CDR3 runs to 16 residues. CDR3 sequence: CAWTLWTDALNYGYTF. DNA for the CDR3: TGTGCCTGGACCCTGTGGACAGACGCATTAAACTATGGCTACACCTTC.

This clonotype has ten or more counts. The chain uses TRBV29-1 and TRBJ2-7; D uncertain. V lost 3 bases and J lost 3, with 12 bases in between. The CDR3 has 13 amino acids. Looked up from germline, CDR1 is SQVTM and CDR2 is ANQGSEA. CDR3 sequence: CSVEEGRRYEQYF. CDR3 DNA: TGCAGCGTTGAGGAAGGACGCCGCTACGAGCAGTACTTC.

This clonotype occurred many times. The chain carries TRBV6-5 and TRBJ2-3; 8 nucleotides match TRBD1. The germline CDR1 and CDR2 sequences are MNHEY and SVGAGI. Germline trimming cut 9 bases from V and 2 bases from J; bases unmatched to any gene: 4. This CDR3 comprises 13 residues. The CDR3 protein is CASLDRVTDTQYF. The CDR3 coding sequence is TGTGCCAGTTTGGACAGGGTCACAGATACGCAGTATTTT.

This clonotype was seen repeatedly, ten times or more. The chain links TRBV7-3 to TRBJ2-7; TRBD2 agrees at 8 bases. V was clipped by 3 bases and J by 12 bases; unmatched bases: 13. The CDR3 has 14 residues. CDR1 and CDR2 (germline): SGHTA, FQGTGA. CDR3 coding DNA: TGTGCCAGCAGCTTGAACCCTTTAGCGGGGACATGGTACTTC. Its protein is CASSLNPLAGTWYF. The full variable domain, with the rest looked up from reference TRBV7-3 and TRBJ2-7, is GAGVSQTPSNKVTEKGKYVELRCDPISGHTALYWYRQSLGQGPEFLIYFQGTGAADDSGLPNDRFFAVRPEGSVSTLKIQRTERGDSAVYLCASSLNPLAGTWYFGPGTRLTVT.

Many counts were recorded for this clonotype. The J gene is TRBJ2-7, the V gene TRBV7-2; a weak D match, TRBD1 (5 bases). Germline V lookup: CDR1 SGHTA, CDR2 FQGNSA. V lost 1 base, J lost 0 bases, and 7 bases lay in between. CDR3 length: 14 residues. The CDR3, as DNA: TGTGCCAGCAGCTTAGACAGGTACTCCTACGAGCAGTACTTC. This translates into CASSLDRYSYEQYF.

The chain employs TRBV6-1 and TRBJ1-2; TRBD1 matches 8 bases. This CDR3 has 13 residues. The ends lost 4 bases at V and 4 bases at J; junction bases unmatched: 2. In germline, CDR1 is MNHNS, CDR2 SASEGT. The CDR3 here is CASSGTGGYGYTF. CDR3 DNA sequence: TGTGCCAGCAGTGGCACAGGGGGCTATGGCTACACCTTC.

This clonotype was observed many times. This CDR3 reads CATSASRYTGELFF. The CDR3 nucleotides are TGTGCCACCAGTGCTAGCCGATACACCGGGGAGCTGTTTTTT. The J gene is TRBJ2-2, the V gene TRBV24-1; maybe TRBD2 (5 bases). The germline V gene encodes CDR1 KGHDR and CDR2 SFDVKD. This CDR3 has 14 residues. V lost 5 bases to trimming and J lost 3 bases, with 9 bases between them.

This clonotype was seen repeatedly, ten times or more. The chain uses TRBV10-3 and TRBJ1-1; D gene ambiguous. In germline, CDR1 is ENHRY, CDR2 SYGVKD. The V and J ends lost 2 bases and 7 bases respectively, with 11 bases between them. This CDR3 spans 13 amino acids. The CDR3 region has the DNA TGTGCCATCAGTGAGGAAACGGGGATTGAAGCTTTCTTT. This gives the protein CAISEETGIEAFF.

This chain joins TRBV11-2 and TRBJ2-2, with 9 bases aligning to TRBD2. Germline assignment: CDR1 SGHAT and CDR2 FQNNGV. This CDR3 has 16 residues. V was pared by 5 bases and J by 0 bases, with 4 bases of the junction left unmatched. Here the CDR3 DNA reads TGTGCCAGCAGCCGAATAGCGGGGGCGAACACCGGGGAGCTGTTTTTT. Its translation is CASSRIAGANTGELFF.

In this sample, this clonotype turned up a few times. This chain joins TRBV20-1 and TRBJ2-5, with 7 nucleotides matching TRBD1. The CDR3 covers 14 residues. Trimming removed 5 bases from V and 5 bases from J; junction bases left unmatched: 11. Germline V CDR1 and CDR2: DFQATT, SNEGSKA (reference sequence). CDR3 residues: CSASISQGLETQYF. In DNA form, the CDR3 reads TGCAGTGCTTCTATTTCACAGGGGTTGGAGACCCAGTACTTC.

This clonotype was seen repeatedly, ten times or more. The chain combines TRBV24-1 with TRBJ2-2; possibly TRBD1 for D (6 bases). Germline V gene sequence: CDR1 KGHDR, CDR2 SFDVKD. The CDR3 has 16 residues. The V end was cut by 3 bases, the J end by 0 bases, with 10 bases between. CDR3 protein: CATSDNRVPNTGELFF. CDR3 DNA: TGTGCCACCAGTGATAACAGGGTCCCGAACACCGGGGAGCTGTTTTTT.

This clonotype was seen at least ten times. This chain uses TRBV13 with TRBJ2-7, with TRBD1 matching 7 bases. Germline trimming cut 2 bases from V and 2 bases from J; bases unmatched to any gene: 3. Germline V gene sequence: CDR1 PRHDT, CDR2 FYEKMQ (reference sequence). The CDR3 extends over 14 amino acids. The CDR3 region has the DNA TGTGCCAGCAGCTTACCCGGGACAGCCTACGAGCAGTACTTC. Protein product: CASSLPGTAYEQYF.

This clonotype appeared a single time. The V gene is TRBV6-2 or TRBV6-3, the J gene TRBJ1-6; D is uncertain. Between the trimmed V and J ends, which lost 2 bases and 0 bases, there was a span of 5 bases. This CDR3 has 15 amino acids. CDR1 is MNHEY, CDR2 SVGEGT, per germline. The CDR3 loop is CASSYQSSYNSPLHF. The CDR3 nucleotides are TGTGCCAGCAGTTACCAGAGCTCCTATAATTCACCCCTCCACTTT.

The chain uses TRBV6-5 and TRBJ2-7, with 11 bases aligning to TRBD2. CDR1 MNHEY and CDR2 SVGAGI come from the germline V gene. V lost 2 bases, J lost 3 bases, and 3 bases stayed unmatched. The CDR3 runs to 15 residues. CDR3 nucleotide sequence: TGTGCCAGCAGTTACGTCGGACTAGCGGGCTACGAGCAGTACTTC. Protein product: CASSYVGLAGYEQYF.

At least ten counts were recorded for this clonotype. This chain links TRBV30 with TRBJ2-2, with unresolved D. The V gene's germline CDR1 is GTSNPN and CDR2 SVGIG (reference sequence). V lost 7 bases, J lost 6 bases, and 9 bases lay in between. This CDR3 comprises 11 residues. The DNA of the CDR3 is TGTGCCTTACTGGGGTCCGGGGAGCTGTTTTTT. It specifies CALLGSGELFF. The full variable domain, its missing parts supplied by reference TRBV30 and TRBJ2-2, is SQTIHQWPATLVQPVGSPLSLECTVEGTSNPNLYWYRQAAGRGLQLLFYSVGIGQISSEVPQNLSASRPQDRQFILSSKKLLLSDSGFYLCALLGSGELFFGEGSRLTVL.